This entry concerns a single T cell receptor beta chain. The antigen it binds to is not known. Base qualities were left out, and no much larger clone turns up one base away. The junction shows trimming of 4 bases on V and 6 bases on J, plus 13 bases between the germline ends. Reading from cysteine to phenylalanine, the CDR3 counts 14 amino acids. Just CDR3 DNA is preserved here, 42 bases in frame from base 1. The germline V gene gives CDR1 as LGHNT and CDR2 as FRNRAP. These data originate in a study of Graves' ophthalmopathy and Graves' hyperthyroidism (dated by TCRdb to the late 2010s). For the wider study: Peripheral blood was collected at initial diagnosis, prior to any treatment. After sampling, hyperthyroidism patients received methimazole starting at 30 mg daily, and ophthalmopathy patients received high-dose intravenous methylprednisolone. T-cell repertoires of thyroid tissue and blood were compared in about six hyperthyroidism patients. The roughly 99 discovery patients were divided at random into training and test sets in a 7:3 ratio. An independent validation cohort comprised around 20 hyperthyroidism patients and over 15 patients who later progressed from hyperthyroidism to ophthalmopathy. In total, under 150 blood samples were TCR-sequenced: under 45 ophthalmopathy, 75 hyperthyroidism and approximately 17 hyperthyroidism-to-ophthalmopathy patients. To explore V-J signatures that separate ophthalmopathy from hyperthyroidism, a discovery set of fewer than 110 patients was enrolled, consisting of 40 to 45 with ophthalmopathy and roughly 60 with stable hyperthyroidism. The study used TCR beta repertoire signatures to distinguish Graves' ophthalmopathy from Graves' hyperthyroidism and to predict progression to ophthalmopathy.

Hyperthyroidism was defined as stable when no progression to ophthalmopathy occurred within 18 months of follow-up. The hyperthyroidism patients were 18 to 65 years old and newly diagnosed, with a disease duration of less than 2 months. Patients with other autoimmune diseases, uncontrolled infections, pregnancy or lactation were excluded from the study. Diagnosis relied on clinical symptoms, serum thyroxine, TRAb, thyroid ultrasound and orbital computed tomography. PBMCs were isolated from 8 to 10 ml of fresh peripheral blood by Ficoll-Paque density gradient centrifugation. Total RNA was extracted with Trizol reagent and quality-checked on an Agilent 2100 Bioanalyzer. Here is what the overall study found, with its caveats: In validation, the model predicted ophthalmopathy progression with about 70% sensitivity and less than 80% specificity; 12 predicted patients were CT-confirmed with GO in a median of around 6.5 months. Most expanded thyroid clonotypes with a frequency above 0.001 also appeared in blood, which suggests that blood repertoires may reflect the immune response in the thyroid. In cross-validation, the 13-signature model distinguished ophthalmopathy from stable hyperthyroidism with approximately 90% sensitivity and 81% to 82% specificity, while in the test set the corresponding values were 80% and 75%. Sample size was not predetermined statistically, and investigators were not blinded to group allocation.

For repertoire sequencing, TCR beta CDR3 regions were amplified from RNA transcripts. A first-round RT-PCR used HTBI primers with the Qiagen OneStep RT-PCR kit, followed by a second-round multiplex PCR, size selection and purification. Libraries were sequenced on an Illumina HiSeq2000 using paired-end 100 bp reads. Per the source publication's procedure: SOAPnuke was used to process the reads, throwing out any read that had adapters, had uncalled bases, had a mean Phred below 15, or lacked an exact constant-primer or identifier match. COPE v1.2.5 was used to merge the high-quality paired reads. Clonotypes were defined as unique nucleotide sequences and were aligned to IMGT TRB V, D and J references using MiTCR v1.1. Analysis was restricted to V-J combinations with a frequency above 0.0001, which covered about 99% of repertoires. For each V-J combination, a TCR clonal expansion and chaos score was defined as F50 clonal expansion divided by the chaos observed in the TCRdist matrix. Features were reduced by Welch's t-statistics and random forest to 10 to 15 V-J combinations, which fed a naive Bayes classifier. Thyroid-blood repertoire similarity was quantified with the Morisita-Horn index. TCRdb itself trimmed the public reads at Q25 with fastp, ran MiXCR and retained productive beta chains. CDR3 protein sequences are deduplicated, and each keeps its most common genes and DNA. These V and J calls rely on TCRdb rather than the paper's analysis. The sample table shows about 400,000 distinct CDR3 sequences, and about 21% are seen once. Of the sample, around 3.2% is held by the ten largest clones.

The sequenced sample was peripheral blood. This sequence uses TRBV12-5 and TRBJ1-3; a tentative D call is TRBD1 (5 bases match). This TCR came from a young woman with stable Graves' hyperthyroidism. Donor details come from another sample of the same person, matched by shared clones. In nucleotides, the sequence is TGTGCTAGTGGTTACCCGGGGCAGGCAAACACCATATATTTT. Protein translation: CASGYPGQANTIYF. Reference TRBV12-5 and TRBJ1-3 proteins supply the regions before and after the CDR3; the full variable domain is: DARVTQTPRHKVTEMGQEVTMRCQPILGHNTVFWYRQTMMQGLELLAYFRNRAPLDDSGMPKDRFSAEMPDATLATLKIQPSEPRDSAVYFCASGYPGQANTIYFGEGSWLTVV.